This section outlines one T cell receptor beta chain sequence together with its context. Its antigen is not identified. This sample is drawn from a study of T cell repertoires in cytomegalovirus infection. Study at large: An indication of both CMV infection and matching HLA type came from public TCR beta signatures. Study-level findings and limits: Individuals carrying CMV plus the relevant HLA were identified by cumulative frequency of public TCR beta families. Dominating the ex vivo response were HLA-C-restricted CMV-specific TCR beta clonotypes.

Germline CDR1 and CDR2: DFQATT and SNEGSKA (reference sequence). The V gene lost 2 bases and the J gene lost 3 bases, with 18 bases spanning the gap. CDR3 length equals 16 residues. TCRdb analysed the reads with MiXCR anew, one entry per CDR3 protein. The sample consists of hundreds of thousands of distinct CDR3 sequences, approximately 24% of them appearing once. This TCR came from a human donor in good health (CMV status not recorded). Some clones in this sample may be carry-over from other donors' samples. Sequenced: CD8+ T cells from PBMCs. The chain couples TRBV20-1 to TRBJ2-3; possible D gene TRBD2, 5 bases. The CDR3 DNA sequence: TGCAGTGCTAGAAGGATCGGCGGGCCCCGAACAGATACGCAGTATTTT. Translated: CSARRIGGPRTDTQYF.